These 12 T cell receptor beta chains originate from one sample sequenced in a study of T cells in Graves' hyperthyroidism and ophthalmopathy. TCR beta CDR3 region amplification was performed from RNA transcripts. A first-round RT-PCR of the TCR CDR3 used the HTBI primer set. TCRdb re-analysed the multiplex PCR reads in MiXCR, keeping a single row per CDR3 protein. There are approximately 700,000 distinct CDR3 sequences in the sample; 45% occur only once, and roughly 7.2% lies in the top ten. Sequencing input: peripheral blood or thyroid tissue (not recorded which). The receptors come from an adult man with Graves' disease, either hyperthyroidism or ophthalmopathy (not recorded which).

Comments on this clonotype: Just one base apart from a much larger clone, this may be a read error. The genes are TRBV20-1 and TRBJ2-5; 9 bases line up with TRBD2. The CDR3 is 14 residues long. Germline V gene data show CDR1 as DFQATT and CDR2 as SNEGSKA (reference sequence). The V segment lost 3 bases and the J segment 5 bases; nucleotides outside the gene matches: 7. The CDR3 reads CSARWGSGRETQYF. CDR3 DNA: TGCAGTGCTAGGTGGGGGAGCGGGAGGGAGACCCAGTACTTC.

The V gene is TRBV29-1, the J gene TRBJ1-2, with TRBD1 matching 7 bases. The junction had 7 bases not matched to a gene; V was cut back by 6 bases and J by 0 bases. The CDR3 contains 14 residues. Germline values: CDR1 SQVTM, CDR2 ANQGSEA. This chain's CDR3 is CSVKPGTANYGYTF. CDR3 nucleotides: TGCAGCGTCAAGCCCGGGACAGCTAACTATGGCTACACCTTC.

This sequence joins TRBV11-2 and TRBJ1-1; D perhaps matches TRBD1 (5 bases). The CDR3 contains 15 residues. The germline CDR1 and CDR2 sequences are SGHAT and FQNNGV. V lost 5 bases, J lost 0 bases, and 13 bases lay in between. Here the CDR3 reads CASSIPGTVNTEAFF. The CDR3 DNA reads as TGTGCCAGCAGCATTCCCGGGACGGTGAACACTGAAGCTTTCTTT.

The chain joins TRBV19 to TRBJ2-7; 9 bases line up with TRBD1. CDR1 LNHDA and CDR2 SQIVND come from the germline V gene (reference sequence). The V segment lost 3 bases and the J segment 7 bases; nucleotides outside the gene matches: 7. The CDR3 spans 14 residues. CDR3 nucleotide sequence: TGTGCCAGTAGTATGGGACAGGGTATCGGAGAGCAGTACTTC. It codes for CASSMGQGIGEQYF. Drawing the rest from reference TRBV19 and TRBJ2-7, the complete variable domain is DGGITQSPKYLFRKEGQNVTLSCEQNLNHDAMYWYRQDPGQGLRLIYYSQIVNDFQKGDIAEGYSVSREKKESFPLTVTSAQKNPTAFYLCASSMGQGIGEQYFGPGTRLTVT.

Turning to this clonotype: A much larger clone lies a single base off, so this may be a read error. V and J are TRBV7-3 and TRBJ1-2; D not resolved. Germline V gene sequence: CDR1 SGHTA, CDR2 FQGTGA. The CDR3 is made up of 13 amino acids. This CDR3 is CASSFNGDYGHTF. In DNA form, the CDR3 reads TGTGCCAGCAGCTTTAACGGTGACTATGGCCACACCTTC.

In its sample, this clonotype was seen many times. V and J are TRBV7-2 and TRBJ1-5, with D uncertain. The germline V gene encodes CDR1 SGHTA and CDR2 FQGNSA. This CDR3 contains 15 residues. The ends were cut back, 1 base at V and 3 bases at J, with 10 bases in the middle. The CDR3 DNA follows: TGTGCCAGCAGCTTAGATGGCGGGCACAATCAGCCCCAGCATTTT. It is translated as CASSLDGGHNQPQHF.

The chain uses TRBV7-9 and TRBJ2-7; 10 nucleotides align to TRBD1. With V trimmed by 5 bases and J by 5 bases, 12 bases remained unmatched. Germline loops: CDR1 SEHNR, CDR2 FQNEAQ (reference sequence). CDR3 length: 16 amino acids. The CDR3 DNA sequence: TGTGCCAGCAGCCCCAGCAGGACAGGGGGAATCCACGAGCAGTACTTC. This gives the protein CASSPSRTGGIHEQYF.

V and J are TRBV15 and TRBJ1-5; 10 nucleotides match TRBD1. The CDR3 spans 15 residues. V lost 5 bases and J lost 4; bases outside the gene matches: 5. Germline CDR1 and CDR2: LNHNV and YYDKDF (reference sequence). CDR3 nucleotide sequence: TGTGCCACCAGCCCGACAGGGGGCCTTAATCAGCCCCAGCATTTT. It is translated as CATSPTGGLNQPQHF.

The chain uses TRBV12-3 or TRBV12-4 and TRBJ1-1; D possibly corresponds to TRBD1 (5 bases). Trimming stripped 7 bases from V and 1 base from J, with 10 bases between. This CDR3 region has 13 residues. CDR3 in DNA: TGTGCCAGCACTCAGACAGAGAACACTGAAGCTTTCTTT. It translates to CASTQTENTEAFF.

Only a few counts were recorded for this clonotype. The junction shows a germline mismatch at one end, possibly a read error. CDR3 region: CASSPNRGSSEQYF. The CDR3 DNA reads TGTGCCAGCAGCCCGAACAGGGGAAGTAGCGAGCAGTACTTC. The chain couples TRBV5-1 to TRBJ2-7; 7 bases map to TRBD1. This CDR3 contains 14 residues. CDR1 is SGHRS and CDR2 is YFSETQ in the germline V gene.

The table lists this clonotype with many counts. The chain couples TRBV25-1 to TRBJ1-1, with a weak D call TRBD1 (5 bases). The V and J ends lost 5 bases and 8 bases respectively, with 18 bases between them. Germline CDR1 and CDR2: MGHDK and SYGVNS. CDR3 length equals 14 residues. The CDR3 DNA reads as TGTGCCAGCAGTAACTCCCGCGGGGGGGTGGAAGCTTTCTTT. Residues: CASSNSRGGVEAFF.

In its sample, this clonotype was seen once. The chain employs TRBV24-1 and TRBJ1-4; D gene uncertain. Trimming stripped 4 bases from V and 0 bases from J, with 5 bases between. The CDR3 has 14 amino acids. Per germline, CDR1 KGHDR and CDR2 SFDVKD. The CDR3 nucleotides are TGTGCCACCAGTGAATACGCAACTAATGAAAAACTGTTTTTT. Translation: CATSEYATNEKLFF.